This T cell receptor (beta chain) was documented in a study of control samples from healthy donors and cancer patients. Clones were read by immunoSEQ multiplex PCR, and TCRdb kept only the in-frame ones, dropping some. The sample shows some 79,000 clones, 90% to 95% of them seen only once. Germline V lookup: CDR1 KGHDR, CDR2 SFDVKD. The V and J ends lost 6 bases and 2 bases respectively, with 7 bases between them. There are 13 residues in the CDR3. The sequencing input was PBMCs. The receptor comes from a middle-aged woman with lung cancer. The gene calls are TRBV24-1 and TRBJ1-5; D call uncertain. The CDR3 loop reads CATSREGNQPQHF. DNA of the CDR3: TGTGCCACCAGTAGAGAAGGCAATCAGCCCCAGCATTTT.